Detailed here is one TCR beta chain. Its specificity is unknown. This CDR3 is 10 amino acids long. Trimming took 8 bases from V and 7 from J, leaving 6 bases between them. In germline, CDR1 is SEHNR, CDR2 FQNEAQ (reference sequence). The source of the sample is a study of cytomegalovirus exposure and HLA in healthy donors. These donors were members of the roughly 120-subject validation cohort, a group separate from the approximately 670-subject first cohort. The protocol was immunoSEQ multiplex PCR, while the TCRdb copy is restricted to in-frame clones and leaves out a portion. The table lists approximately 190,000 clones, approximately 88% of them singletons. Study-level findings and limits: The study labeled roughly 160 TCR beta chains cytomegalovirus-associated.

Sequenced: PBMCs. This chain joins TRBV7-9 and TRBJ2-1; no clear D gene. This TCR derives from a man aged 18 to 29 in good health and CMV-seropositive. CDR3 DNA: TGTGCCAGCCAAGCGAATGAGCAGTTCTTC. Its protein product is CASQANEQFF.